This T cell receptor (beta chain) was documented in a study of blood T cell repertoires in COVID-19. Produced via immunoSEQ multiplex PCR; TCRdb's table is partial and in-frame only. In the table there are 130,000 or so clones, approximately 83% of which are singletons. Germline CDR1 reads SGHRS; CDR2 reads YFSETQ. This CDR3 is built from 16 residues. V gave up 4 bases and J gave up 3 bases; unmatched junction bases: 7. The receptor's source is a woman of 80 years or more with acute or convalescent COVID-19. Sequences were obtained from peripheral blood. The V and J genes are TRBV5-1 and TRBJ2-2, with 9 bases identical to TRBD1. CDR3 sequence reads: CASSILTGGHTGELFF. In nucleotides, the CDR3 is TGCGCCAGCAGCATCCTGACAGGGGGACACACCGGGGAGCTGTTTTTT.